This T cell receptor beta chain was documented in a study of T-cell memory formation after mild COVID-19 (dated by TCRdb to about 2021). Looking at the study overall: TCR sequence clusters from the two donors were found to be largely donor specific. In a couple of donors, T-cell clones that expanded and contracted after mild COVID-19 were tracked by sequencing TCRalpha and TCRbeta repertoires over time. The cohort comprised two young, previously healthy adult volunteers, one female and one male. The research as a whole found: SARS-CoV-2 specificity was not confirmed for the second-wave clones peaking on day 37. Clones that contracted from day 15 to 85 showed balanced CD4/CD8 phenotypes, whereas a second wave of clones that expanded from day 15 to 37 leaned towards CD4+. Only a couple of mild cases were covered in the study, and larger cohorts including severe cases with pre-infection samples were considered necessary. Contracting CD4+ clones appeared mostly in the CM and EM memory subsets, whereas CD8+ clones were enriched in EMRA. Some responding clones were detected in pre-infection memory, which suggested that pre-existing cross-reactive memory T cells had joined the SARS-CoV-2 response.

PBMCs were isolated by Ficoll-Paque density gradient centrifugation. This clonotype was detected a few times. This receptor's antigen is unknown. The input lacks base qualities; no much larger clone sits a single base away. The run used an Illumina NovaSeq 6000. cDNA libraries for TCRalpha and TCRbeta were prepared by 5'RACE using constant-segment primers, with sample barcodes and unique molecular identifiers added. RNA was extracted from every sample with Trizol reagent. Libraries were amplified in two PCR steps, with a second sample barcode and Illumina TruSeq adapters added in the second step. Sequencing of the libraries was done on an Illumina NovaSeq, producing 2 x 150 bp paired-end reads. The paper's data handling went like this. With migec v1.2.7, reads were demultiplexed and then collapsed into UMI-guided consensus sequences. Using mixcr v2.1.11, UMI consensuses were aligned to TRA and TRB V and J templates and then assembled into clonotypes. A clonotype was counted as expanded or contracted only when both edgeR and NoisET called the clonotype significant, with the noise models trained on biological replicates. edgeR calls used a false discovery rate-adjusted p below 0.01 and a log2 fold-change threshold of 1. As an exploratory analysis of dynamics, max-normalized trajectories of the 1000 most abundant clonotypes were examined with PCA combined with hierarchical clustering. Each responding clone was given a CD4 or CD8 phenotype based on the CD4+ and CD8+ repertoires, which had been sequenced separately. Through fastp at Q25 and MiXCR, TCRdb rebuilt clones from the public reads, retaining in-frame beta chains. When rows share a CDR3 protein, they turn into one entry using the most common DNA and genes. None of the V and J calls come from the authors' own analysis; TCRdb made them. The sample table lists 350,000 to 500,000 distinct CDR3 sequences, 20% of them with a count of one. The ten largest clones add up to roughly 8% of the sample.

This clonotype was obtained from an adult woman who had mild COVID-19 (a few samples of this study predate the infection). The sample titles of this study are shuffled in the database, so cell type and time point are left out; the donor was told from shared clones. Sequencing was carried out using PBMCs or a T cell subset sorted from them (not recorded which).

The sequence in DNA is TGTGCCAGCAGTTTCGACAGCTCCTACGAGCAGTACTTC. It is translated as CASSFDSSYEQYF. This sequence uses TRBV27 and TRBJ2-7, with TRBD1 tentatively as D gene (5 bases match). The CDR3 goes from the cysteine to the phenylalanine over 13 residues. CDR3 DNA only is kept here, 39 bases in frame from base 1. A distance of 6 bases separates the germline ends of V and J, which lose 3 bases and 0 bases respectively. CDR1 and CDR2 (MNHEY, SMNVEV) derive from the germline V gene (reference sequence).